The rows below give T cell receptor beta chains drawn from one sample of a study of blood T cell repertoires in COVID-19. The data were produced by immunoSEQ multiplex PCR, yet TCRdb's version contains in-frame clones alone and is incomplete. The repertoire consists of roughly 180,000 clones, with around 88% occurring once and the leading ten covering over 7.5%. The source material was PBMCs or T cells enriched from blood (not recorded which). The origin of the receptors is a woman under 40 who had recovered from COVID-19. CDR3s include the opening cysteine and the closing phenylalanine or tryptophan. The D gene is left open where the match is weak. Clone size is shown for a subset of rows, as once, few, many or a class of expanded clone.

>once|TRBD2|16|TRBJ2-5|TRBV11-2
TGTGCCAGCAGCTTAGATGGACTAGCGGGAGGCGAGACCCAGTACTTC
CASSLDGLAGGETQYF
>-|TRBD1|14|TRBJ2-1|TRBV2
TGTGCCGTTCTGCCGGGACAGGGGCTAAATGAGCAGTTCTTC
CAVLPGQGLNEQFF
>-|TRBD2|17|TRBJ2-1|TRBV19
TGTGCCAGTAGTACGGGGACAGGACTAGCGGGGGGATATGAGCAGTTCTTC
CASSTGTGLAGGYEQFF
>-|TRBD1|16|TRBJ2-2|TRBV7-8
TGTGCCAGCAGCCGTGGGACAGGCGTAAACACCGGGGAGCTGTTTTTT
CASSRGTGVNTGELFF
>-|-|14|TRBJ1-5|TRBV7-2
TGTGCCAGCAGCTTATTTGACGGGAATCAGCCCCAGCATTTT
CASSLFDGNQPQHF
>-|TRBD2|14|TRBJ2-7|TRBV2
TGTGCCAGCAGTGGACTAGCGGGAGGGAACGAGCAGTACTTC
CASSGLAGGNEQYF
>-|-|14|TRBJ1-2|TRBV28
TGTGCCAGCAGTTTAATCAGACAGGAGGCCAAACACACCTTC
CASSLIRQEAKHTF
>-|TRBD2|15|TRBJ2-3|TRBV28
TGTGCCAGCAGTTGGGACCCCGGGACTAGCGGAGTACAGTATTTT
CASSWDPGTSGVQYF
>-|-|12|TRBJ1-2|TRBV27
TGTGCCAGCAGTGCTGGGGGGAATGGCTACACCTTC
CASSAGGNGYTF
>-|TRBD2|16|TRBJ2-3|TRBV25-1
TGTGCCAGCAGTGGGGGGGGGACTCAGCCCACAGATACGCAGTATTTT
CASSGGGTQPTDTQYF
>-|TRBD1|16|TRBJ2-6|TRBV5-1
TGCGCCAGCAGGGGACAGGGGGCACCTGGGGCCAACGTCCTGACTTTC
CASRGQGAPGANVLTF
>-|-|15|TRBJ2-7|TRBV19
TGTGCCAGTAGTATATACGGCGGGACTCCCTACGAGCAGTACTTC
CASSIYGGTPYEQYF
>-|-|16|TRBJ1-1|TRBV4-1
TGCGCCAGCAGCCAAGAAAGGACAGACTCAAACACTGAAGCTTTCTTT
CASSQERTDSNTEAFF
>once|-|14|TRBJ1-5|TRBV28
TGTGCCAGCAGTTTAAGACAGAGCAATCAGCCCCAGCATTTT
CASSLRQSNQPQHF
>-|TRBD1|14|TRBJ2-5|TRBV27
TGTGCCAGCAGCGCGGGACAGGGGCTGAGGCCCCAGTACTTC
CASSAGQGLRPQYF
>-|-|14|TRBJ1-1|TRBV19
TGTGCCAGTAGTCTTCCTGGCGGGAACACTGAAGCTTTCTTT
CASSLPGGNTEAFF
>once|TRBD1|15|TRBJ1-4|TRBV11-2
TGTGCCAGCAGCTCCATGGACAGGGGGTATGAAAAACTGTTTTTT
CASSSMDRGYEKLFF